The rows below give T cell receptor beta chains drawn from one sample of a study of cytomegalovirus exposure and HLA in healthy donors. The protocol was immunoSEQ multiplex PCR, while the TCRdb copy is restricted to in-frame clones and leaves out a portion. The sample holds tens of thousands of clones, roughly nine tenths seen once. Sequenced sample: PBMCs. The receptor source for this set is a woman younger than 30 in good health and CMV-seropositive. Both conserved end residues are part of each CDR3. Fields, in order: D gene, clone size, J gene, CDR3 length, V gene, CDR3 DNA, CDR3 protein. D genes are given only for firm matches. Some rows have no size entry. The others give once, few or many, or a class for an expanded clone.

D: TRBD1
size: NA
J: TRBJ2-7
length: 13
V: TRBV6-5
DNA: TGTGCCAGCAGTCGACAGGGCTCCTACGAGCAGTACTTC
CDR3: CASSRQGSYEQYF

D: TRBD2
size: NA
J: TRBJ2-3
length: 16
V: TRBV28
DNA: TGTGCCAGCAACGTTCCCGGACTAGCGGGGACAGATACGCAGTATTTT
CDR3: CASNVPGLAGTDTQYF

D: NA
size: NA
J: TRBJ1-3
length: 16
V: TRBV19
DNA: TGTGCCAGTAGTCTCCGGGACACCATTTCTGGAAACACCATATATTTT
CDR3: CASSLRDTISGNTIYF

D: TRBD1
size: NA
J: TRBJ1-2
length: 15
V: TRBV28
DNA: TGTGCCAGCAGTGTCGGGACAGGGACTAACTATGGCTACACCTTC
CDR3: CASSVGTGTNYGYTF

D: TRBD1
size: NA
J: TRBJ1-6
length: 16
V: TRBV28
DNA: TGTGCCAGCAGTTCCGGATCCGACAGGGTTAATTCACCCCTCCACTTT
CDR3: CASSSGSDRVNSPLHF

D: NA
size: NA
J: TRBJ2-7
length: 15
V: TRBV6-5
DNA: TGTGCCAGCAGTTACTCGAATTCAGGGGATCACGAGCAGTACTTC
CDR3: CASSYSNSGDHEQYF

D: TRBD2
size: NA
J: TRBJ2-1
length: 16
V: TRBV7-3
DNA: TGTGCCAGCAGCTCACAAGCGGGGTCCTCCTACAATGAGCAGTTCTTC
CDR3: CASSSQAGSSYNEQFF

D: TRBD2
size: once
J: TRBJ2-5
length: 16
V: TRBV19
DNA: TGTGCCAGTACCCCCAGGAGGACTAGCGGGGGAGAGACCCAGTACTTC
CDR3: CASTPRRTSGGETQYF

D: TRBD2
size: NA
J: TRBJ2-5
length: 16
V: TRBV30
DNA: TGTGCCTGGAGTACCGGACTAGCGGGGCTCCAAGAGACCCAGTACTTC
CDR3: CAWSTGLAGLQETQYF

D: TRBD2
size: once
J: TRBJ2-1
length: 16
V: TRBV5-1
DNA: TGCGCCAGCAGCTTGGAGGCTAGCGGGGATTACAATGAGCAGTTCTTC
CDR3: CASSLEASGDYNEQFF

D: NA
size: NA
J: TRBJ1-1
length: 13
V: TRBV28
DNA: TGTGCCAGCAGTTTAGTGCGGCGGACTGAAGCTTTCTTT
CDR3: CASSLVRRTEAFF

D: NA
size: NA
J: TRBJ2-1
length: 13
V: TRBV7-3
DNA: TGTGCCAGCAGCGAACCGAGTATCAATGAGCAGTTCTTC
CDR3: CASSEPSINEQFF

D: NA
size: NA
J: TRBJ1-3
length: 17
V: TRBV5-1
DNA: TGCGCCAGCAGCGAGAATACAGGCGCTATCTCTGGAAACACCATATATTTT
CDR3: CASSENTGAISGNTIYF

D: TRBD2
size: NA
J: TRBJ2-1
length: 16
V: TRBV10-1
DNA: TGCGCCAGCAGTGAGTGGCGCGGGGGGGCCCTCGATGAGCAGTTCTTC
CDR3: CASSEWRGGALDEQFF

D: NA
size: NA
J: TRBJ1-1
length: 15
V: TRBV10-1
DNA: TGCGCCGCAGCTGTAGTAGGTCTTTCGGGGACTGAAGCTTTCTTT
CDR3: CAAAVVGLSGTEAFF

D: NA
size: NA
J: TRBJ1-4
length: 15
V: TRBV11-2
DNA: TGTGCCAGCAGCTTAGGCTCCGGTTTTAATGAAAAACTGTTTTTT
CDR3: CASSLGSGFNEKLFF

D: NA
size: NA
J: TRBJ1-6
length: 16
V: TRBV19
DNA: TGTGCCAGTAGTATCGTAAGGGGCAATGAGAATTCACCCCTCCACTTT
CDR3: CASSIVRGNENSPLHF

D: NA
size: NA
J: TRBJ1-6
length: 16
V: TRBV10-3
DNA: TGTGCCATCAGTGAGTCAGGGAGGTCCTATAATTCACCCCTCCACTTT
CDR3: CAISESGRSYNSPLHF

D: TRBD2
size: NA
J: TRBJ2-7
length: 14
V: TRBV19
DNA: TGTGCCAGTAGTATGCGGGGGGATTCCTACGAGCAGTACTTC
CDR3: CASSMRGDSYEQYF

D: TRBD1
size: NA
J: TRBJ1-2
length: 15
V: TRBV6-1
DNA: TGTGCCAGCAGTGAATGGTACAGGGGTAACTATGGCTACACCTTC
CDR3: CASSEWYRGNYGYTF